Described below is a single T cell receptor beta chain sequence and its context. The data derive from a study of blood T cell repertoires in COVID-19. Only in-frame clones appear in the TCRdb table, and some are missing; sequencing was by immunoSEQ multiplex PCR. The top ten clones hold roughly 10% of a sample with about 91,000 clones, about 76% of them seen once. The CDR3 loop spans 13 amino acids. The trim removed 2 bases at V and 9 bases at J, leaving 7 bases unmatched. Germline values: CDR1 GTSNPN, CDR2 SVGIG (reference sequence). The sample was peripheral blood. This receptor was obtained from a woman over 75 with acute or convalescent COVID-19. V usage is TRBV30 and J usage is TRBJ2-4; TRBD2 matches 7 bases. The CDR3 nucleotides are TGTGCCTGGAGTTACCGGGGGGAGCGCATTCAGTACTTC. Its translation: CAWSYRGERIQYF.